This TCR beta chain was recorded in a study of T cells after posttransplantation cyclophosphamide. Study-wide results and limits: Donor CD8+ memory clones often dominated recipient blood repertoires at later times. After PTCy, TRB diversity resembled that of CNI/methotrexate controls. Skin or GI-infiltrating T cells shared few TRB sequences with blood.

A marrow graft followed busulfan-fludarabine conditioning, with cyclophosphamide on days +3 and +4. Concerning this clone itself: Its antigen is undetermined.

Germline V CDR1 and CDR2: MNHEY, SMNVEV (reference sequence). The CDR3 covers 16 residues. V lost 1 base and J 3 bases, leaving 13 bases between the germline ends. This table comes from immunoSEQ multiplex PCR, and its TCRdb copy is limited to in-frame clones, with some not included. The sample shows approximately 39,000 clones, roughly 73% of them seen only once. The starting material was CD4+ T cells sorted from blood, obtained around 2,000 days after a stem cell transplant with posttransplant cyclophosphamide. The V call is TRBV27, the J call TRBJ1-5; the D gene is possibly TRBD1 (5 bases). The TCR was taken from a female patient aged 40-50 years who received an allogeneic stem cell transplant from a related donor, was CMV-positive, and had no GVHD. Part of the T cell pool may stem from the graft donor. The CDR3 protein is CASSLLGGSNNQPQHF. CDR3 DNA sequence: TGTGCCAGCAGTTTATTGGGGGGATCCAACAATCAGCCCCAGCATTTT.